The 8 T cell receptor beta chains given below trace back to one sample, sequenced in a study of T cell repertoires in cytomegalovirus infection. Using its own MiXCR run on the reads, TCRdb lists one record per CDR3 protein. Of about half a million distinct CDR3 sequences listed, around 35% are singletons. Their recognized antigens are unknown. Sequenced material: cultured PBMCs, taken from culture after CMV antigen stimulation. The receptors here all came from a human donor in good health (CMV status not recorded). Some clones in this sample may be carry-over from other donors' samples.

The CDR3 DNA sequence: TGTGCCAGCAGCTTACTGGGACAGAAGAGTGGCAATCAGCCCCAGCATTTT. This encodes CASSLLGQKSGNQPQHF. This chain connects TRBV7-2 to TRBJ1-5; TRBD1 matches 7 bases. This CDR3 has 17 amino acids. Germline-derived CDR1 and CDR2 are SGHTA and FQGNSA. The J segment lost 2 bases and the V segment lost 2 bases, leaving 9 bases of the junction unmatched.

This clonotype came up a few times. The V gene is TRBV4-3, the J gene TRBJ1-6, with D hard to call. This CDR3 is built from 14 residues. Per germline, CDR1 LGHNA and CDR2 YSLEER. The ends were cut back, 1 base at V and 7 bases at J, with 8 bases in the middle. This CDR3 reads CASSQAAVNSPLHF. The CDR3 nucleotides read TGCGCCAGCAGCCAAGCTGCAGTAAATTCACCCCTCCACTTT.

This clonotype turned up a few times. The rearrangement uses TRBV20-1 and TRBJ2-7; the match to TRBD1 covers 7 bases. This CDR3 has 13 amino acids. The germline V gene encodes CDR1 DFQATT and CDR2 SNEGSKA (reference sequence). The chain's CDR3 is CSALGTAQYEQYF. In DNA form, the CDR3 reads TGCAGCGCACTTGGGACAGCGCAATACGAGCAGTACTTC.

This clonotype appeared a few times. The chain combines TRBV5-6 with TRBJ1-5; D not certain. CDR1 and CDR2 from the germline V gene are SGHDT and YYEEEE. The V gene lost 6 bases and the J gene lost 5 bases, with 15 bases spanning the gap. This CDR3 is 14 amino acids long. The CDR3 nucleotides are TGTGCCAGCACCAAGGGAGGAATGGATCAGCCCCAGCATTTT. Amino acids: CASTKGGMDQPQHF.

This clonotype was counted at least ten times. The chain links TRBV7-2 to TRBJ1-4, with 9 bases identical to TRBD1. The CDR3 runs to 15 residues. CDR1 is SGHTA and CDR2 is FQGNSA in the germline V gene. The V segment lost 5 bases and the J segment 7 bases; nucleotides outside the gene matches: 8. CDR3 nucleotide sequence: TGTGCCAGCAGCCCCGGGACAGGGAGGACTGAAAAACTGTTTTTT. It codes for CASSPGTGRTEKLFF.

This clonotype occurred a few times. The chain links TRBV11-1 to TRBJ2-2, with 7 bases lining up with TRBD2. The CDR3 is 17 residues long. The J segment lost 0 bases and the V segment lost 7 bases, leaving 11 bases of the junction unmatched. Germline V gene data show CDR1 as SGHAT and CDR2 as FQDESV (reference sequence). The CDR3 DNA sequence: TGTGCCAGCACCCCAAGGTACCTAGCGGCGAACACCGGGGAGCTGTTTTTT. Its translation is CASTPRYLAANTGELFF.

The genes are TRBV18 and TRBJ2-7, with D tentatively TRBD2 (6 bases). Germline V CDR1 and CDR2: KGHSH, LQKENI. The CDR3 is 12 residues long. V lost 0 bases and J 13 bases, leaving 13 bases between the germline ends. The DNA of the CDR3 is TGTGCCAGCTCACCACCTACCTGGGACTTATACTTC. The encoded protein is CASSPPTWDLYF.

Notes on this clonotype: Compared with germline, one end of the junction differs, possibly owing to a read error. The J gene is TRBJ2-1, the V gene TRBV6-5; D is possibly TRBD1 or TRBD2 (5 bases each). The germline V gene encodes CDR1 MNHEY and CDR2 SVGAGI. This CDR3 is built from 14 residues. The CDR3 sequence is CASSYQGPYNEQCF. The DNA of the CDR3 is TGTGCCAGCAGTTACCAGGGACCCTACAATGAGCAGTGCTTC.